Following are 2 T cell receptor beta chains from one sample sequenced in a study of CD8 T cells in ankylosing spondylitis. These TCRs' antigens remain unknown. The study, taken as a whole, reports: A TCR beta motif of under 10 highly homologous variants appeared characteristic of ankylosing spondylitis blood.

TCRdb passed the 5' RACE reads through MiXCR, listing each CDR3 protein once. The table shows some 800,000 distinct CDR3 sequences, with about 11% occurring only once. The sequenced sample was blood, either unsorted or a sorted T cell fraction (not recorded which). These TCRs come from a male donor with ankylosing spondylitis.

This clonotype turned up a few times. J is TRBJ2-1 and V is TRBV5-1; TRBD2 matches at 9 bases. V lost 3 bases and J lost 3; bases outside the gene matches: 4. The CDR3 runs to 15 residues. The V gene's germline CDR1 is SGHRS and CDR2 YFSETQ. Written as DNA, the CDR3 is TGCGCCAGCAGCTACTCGACTAGCGGCTACAATGAGCAGTTCTTC. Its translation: CASSYSTSGYNEQFF.

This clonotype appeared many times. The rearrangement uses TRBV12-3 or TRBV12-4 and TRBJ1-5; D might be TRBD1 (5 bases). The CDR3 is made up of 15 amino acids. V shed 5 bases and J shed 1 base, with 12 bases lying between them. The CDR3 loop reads CASSQGVRSNQPQHF. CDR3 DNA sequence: TGTGCCAGCAGTCAGGGAGTTAGGAGCAATCAGCCCCAGCATTTT.